This TCR beta chain was sequenced in a study of regulatory T cells in long-lasting Graves disease. Researchers made TCR beta libraries by using iRepertoire HTBI primers and running Arm-PCR on CDR3 regions. TCRdb re-called the multiplex PCR reads through MiXCR, storing one row per CDR3 protein. The data hold 350,000 to 550,000 distinct CDR3 sequences, with about a sixth observed a single time. This clonotype was detected a few times. Time point defined: newly diagnosed GD, antithyroid drugs for less than 3 months. Generation of the TCR library employed RNA extracted from PBMCs. These data were also filed under a second study, of T cells in Graves' hyperthyroidism and ophthalmopathy.

This specimen was peripheral blood mononuclear cells (PBMCs), taken at new diagnosis, from a patient treated with antithyroid drugs. The receptor was isolated from a woman aged 18-29 years with Graves disease.

The chain's CDR3 is CAISALPWGEQYF. CDR3 in DNA: TGTGCCATCAGTGCCCTCCCATGGGGGGAGCAGTACTTC. This chain uses TRBV10-3 with TRBJ2-7; possibly TRBD1 or TRBD2 for D (5 bases each). This CDR3 region has 13 residues. Germline V lookup: CDR1 ENHRY, CDR2 SYGVKD. V was trimmed by 4 bases and J by 7 bases, leaving 14 bases between them.